The clone carrying this T cell receptor beta chain appeared a few times. As yet, its antigen is unknown. This specimen belongs to a study of human T cells and chemical hapten exposure. Study details: Patients, mostly women, had alopecia areata, alopecia totalis or alopecia universalis. General study findings and limits: Significantly greater numbers of large CDR3 similarity clusters came from expanded TCRs than from controls.

From the RACE reads, TCRdb called clonotypes with MiXCR, one entry per CDR3 protein. The sample shows under 200,000 distinct CDR3 sequences, around 30% of them seen only once. Time point noted: pre-sensitization, week 0. Treatment described: therapeutic diphenylcyclopropenone sensitization with weekly scalp DPC. With 2 bases clipped from V and 0 bases from J, the junction kept 2 bases outside the gene matches. Germline loops: CDR1 MNHEY, CDR2 SVGEGT. CDR3 length: 16 residues. This chain connects TRBV6-2 or TRBV6-3 to TRBJ2-1, with 9 bases matching TRBD2. This receptor was obtained from a woman between 25 and 40 years old with alopecia areata. Some clones in this sample may be carry-over from other donors' samples. Source: whole blood, taken in connection with sensitization to the hapten diphenylcyclopropenone (DPC). The DNA for the CDR3 is TGTGCCAGCAGTTACCTAGCGGGGAGCTCCTACAATGAGCAGTTCTTC. It codes for CASSYLAGSSYNEQFF.